A single sample is the source of the 7 T cell receptor beta chains below, sequenced in a study of beta chain features in type 1 diabetes. Regarding the study as a whole: Shorter TCRB CDR3s, moderately but significantly so, were found in Type 1 diabetes patients in all four CD4+ subsets.

Their specific antigens are unknown. The sequenced template was cDNA made from the entire isolated RNA. Sequencing was performed with immunoSEQ multiplex PCR; in TCRdb, only in-frame clones are kept and a portion is missing. The data hold about 650,000 clones, with roughly an eighth observed a single time. Sequencing used naive CD4+ T cells from blood. These receptors were taken from a young man with type 1 diabetes.

The V call is TRBV11-2, the J call TRBJ1-1; D gene ambiguous. CDR3 length equals 14 residues. V was pared by 3 bases and J by 1 base, with 9 bases between. Germline CDR1 reads SGHAT; CDR2 reads FQNNGV. As DNA, the CDR3 is TGTGCCAGCAGCTTCAGCCCTCAGAACACTGAAGCTTTCTTT. Residues: CASSFSPQNTEAFF.

This clone has a handful of counts. The DNA is left out, because the CDR3 cannot be placed on it with certainty; the CDR3 is given as TCRdb lists it. This CDR3 is also generated by other DNA sequences in the sample. This sequence joins TRBV7-9 and TRBJ2-3. The CDR3 is 14 residues long, ends included. Per the germline V gene, CDR1 is SEHNR and CDR2 is FQNEAQ (reference sequence). CDR3 amino acids: CASSFGPGTDTQYF.

This clone was picked up a small number of times. This rearrangement joins TRBV4-3 to TRBJ2-1; D call uncertain. The CDR3 runs 18 residues. V was shortened by 0 bases and J by 0 bases, with 15 bases between the two germline ends. The germline gives CDR1 LGHNA, CDR2 YSLEER. CDR3 sequence (DNA): TGCGCCAGCAGCCAAGATACGGGTGGTTCGGGCTCCTACAATGAGCAGTTCTTC. Its translation is CASSQDTGGSGSYNEQFF.

V and J are TRBV5-5 and TRBJ2-7; D is perhaps TRBD1 (5 bases). The CDR3 covers 13 residues. V was shortened by 6 bases and J by 1 base, with 11 bases between the two germline ends. Germline lookup yields CDR1 SGHKS and CDR2 YYEKEE (reference sequence). The DNA of the CDR3 is TGTGCCAGCACCCTGGGGCATTCCTACGAGCAGTACTTC. Translating gives CASTLGHSYEQYF.

This sequence joins TRBV9 and TRBJ2-7, with D possibly being TRBD2 (6 bases). V lost 4 bases, J lost 1 base, and 18 bases lay in between. From germline, CDR1 is SGDLS and CDR2 YYNGEE. This CDR3 contains 16 residues. The CDR3 DNA follows: TGTGCCAGCAGCTCCTATGCCGGGACTGGTTCCTACGAGCAGTACTTC. Its translation: CASSSYAGTGSYEQYF.

This clone was counted between two and nine times. The CDR3 DNA follows: TGTGCCAGCAGCTTAGGGTCCGGGACAGGGTCCTACGAGCAGTACTTC. It encodes CASSLGSGTGSYEQYF. This chain uses TRBV11-2 with TRBJ2-7, with 9 nucleotides matching TRBD1. Germline CDR1 is SGHAT and CDR2 is FQNNGV. This CDR3 has 16 amino acids. Losses at the gene ends were 1 base for V and 1 base for J; bases not matched to a gene: 5.

The rearrangement links TRBV19 to TRBJ2-6; TRBD2 matches at 10 bases. Trimming at V came to 10 bases and at J to 2 bases, leaving 5 bases not matched to a gene. Germline CDR1 LNHDA, CDR2 SQIVND (reference sequence). The CDR3 runs 15 residues. CDR3 nucleotide sequence: TGTGCCACCGCAGGGACTAGCGCTGGGGCCAACGTCCTGACTTTC. Protein sequence: CATAGTSAGANVLTF.